A single T cell receptor beta chain is shown here with its context. No antigen is known for it. Base qualities were left out, and no much larger clone turns up one base away. The sample's treatment or condition, from its label and the paper: 15 to 20 received Ad26.COV2.S at low or high dose, single or two shots; several received placebo; per-sample allocation not given. For vaccine and placebo recipients, repertoires were sequenced using samples collected on day 63 after the first injection. Cohort 1b enrolled some 25 adults aged 18-55 years at a single site in Boston, USA, between 29 July and 7 August 2020. Ad26.COV2.S consisted of a replication-incompetent adenovirus type 26 vector by which a prefusion-stabilized SARS-CoV-2 spike protein from the original Wuhan strain was expressed. The germline V gene (reference sequence) specifies MNHEY as CDR1 and SMNVEV as CDR2. Relative to germline, V is 2 bases shorter and J is 1 base shorter, with 8 bases between their ends. Spanning cysteine to phenylalanine, the CDR3 consists of 14 amino acids. Only the CDR3 part of the read is kept: 42 bases, read in frame from the first base.

The sample is drawn from a study of Ad26.COV2.S vaccination and SARS-CoV-2 variants (dated by TCRdb to about 2021). Context from the whole study: Donors in the vaccine arm were drawn from COV1001, a multicentre, randomized, double-blind, placebo-controlled phase I-IIa trial testing Ad26.COV2.S in healthy adults. TCRbeta repertoire sequencing was used to assess the specificity and breadth of SARS-CoV-2-reactive T cell receptors after Ad26.COV2.S vaccination. Participants in the trial were split at random into five groups of five each, receiving low-dose or high-dose Ad26.COV2.S once or twice, or else placebo on both occasions. Ad26.COV2.S was given intramuscularly at 5x10^10 or 1x10^11 viral particles, as a single shot or as two shots 56 days apart. The TCR-sequenced set comprised about 30 samples: around 20 Ad26.COV2.S vaccine recipients, 5 placebo recipients and 8 SARS-CoV-2 convalescent individuals. Blinding of investigators to trial group allocation was maintained during experiments and outcome assessment. Paper-wide results and their limitations: The study was not powered to compare responses between vaccine doses or regimens. Higher spike-specific TCR breadth was observed in Ad26.COV2.S recipients than in placebo recipients (P = 0.0014). Substantial breadth of spike-specific CD8+ and CD4+ T cell responses was reported after vaccination. The authors noted that total T cell responses may have been underestimated by the TCR breadth and depth analyses. Vaccine and placebo recipients had comparable non-spike TCR breadth, which fits with the vaccine containing only spike.

TCRbeta CDR3 regions were sequenced with the immunoSEQ Assay. After extraction, genomic DNA underwent amplification by bias-controlled multiplex PCR, followed by high-throughput sequencing. In the source study's methods: To quantify the absolute abundance of every unique TCRbeta CDR3 region, sequences were collapsed and filtered. T cell fraction was estimated by normalizing TCRbeta template counts to usable DNA, which was measured by amplifying reference genes present in all nucleated cells. Repertoire TCRs were annotated as SARS-CoV-2-specific by exact matching of V gene, CDR3 amino acid sequence and J gene to a known reactive TCR set. The reference SARS-CoV-2 TCR set was derived from MIRA and filtered for enrichment in COVID-19-positive ImmuneCODE repertoires, a step that removed public or cross-reactive TCRs. Based on the MIRA antigens, annotated TCRs were further analysed at the level of specific ORF or position within ORF. Breadth was defined as the number of annotated unique rearrangements divided by the total number of unique productive rearrangements, and depth was defined as the summed frequency of the annotated unique rearrangements. Two-sided Wilcoxon rank-sum tests were applied when comparing TCR breadth between groups. The table was pulled from immuneACCESS by TCRdb, which kept in-frame rearrangements only. Such tables lose some clones; where checked, under half of the loss comes from unresolved V genes, and the rest has no known cause. That table supplies the V and J calls and clone size; D and trimming were determined from the DNA. Counted in this sample were 350,000 to 500,000 clones; less than 95% of them appeared once. The biggest ten clones account for approximately 4.3% of the sample.

This receptor was taken from a person aged 18-65 years who received the Ad26.COV2.S COVID-19 vaccine or a placebo. The specimen was peripheral blood, collected in a trial of Ad26.COV2.S vaccine versus placebo. The V and J genes are TRBV27 and TRBJ2-5; TRBD2 is a weak D gene call, 5 bases matching. The DNA sequence reads TGTGCCAGCAGTTTAAGGAGGAGCCAAGAGACCCAGTACTTC. It translates to CASSLRRSQETQYF.